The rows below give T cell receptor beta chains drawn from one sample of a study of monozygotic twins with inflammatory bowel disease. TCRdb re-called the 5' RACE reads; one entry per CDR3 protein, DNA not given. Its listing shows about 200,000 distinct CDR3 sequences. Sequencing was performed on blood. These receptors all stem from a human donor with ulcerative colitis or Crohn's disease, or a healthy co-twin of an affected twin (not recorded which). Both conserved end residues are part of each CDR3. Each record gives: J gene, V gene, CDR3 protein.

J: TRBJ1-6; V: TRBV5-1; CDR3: CASSLDGGPGNSPLHF
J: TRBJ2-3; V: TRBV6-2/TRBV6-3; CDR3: CASTPPGTTRTDTQYF
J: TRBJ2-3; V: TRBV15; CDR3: CATSRGADTQYF
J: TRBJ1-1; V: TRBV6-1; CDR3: CASSETSPGGDTEAFF
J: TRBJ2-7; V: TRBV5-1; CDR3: CASSQEGAVRYEQYF
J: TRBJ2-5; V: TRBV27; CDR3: CASSLWGGSETQYF
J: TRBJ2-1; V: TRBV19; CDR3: CASSIGLGLGANEQFF
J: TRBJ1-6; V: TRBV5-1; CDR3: CASTRTGWVDSPLHF
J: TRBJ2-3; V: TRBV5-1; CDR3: CASSSLAGVVRDTQYF
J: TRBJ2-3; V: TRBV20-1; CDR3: CSARGGVATDTQYF
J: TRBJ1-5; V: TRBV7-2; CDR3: CASSWDSTFNQPQHF
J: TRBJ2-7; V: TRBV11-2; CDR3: CASSLYRHAGTAPEQYF
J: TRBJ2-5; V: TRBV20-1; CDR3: CSASGQGTETQYF
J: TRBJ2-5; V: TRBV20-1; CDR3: CSARDQWGASETQYF
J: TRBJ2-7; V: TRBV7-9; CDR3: CASSFPNNERDEQYF
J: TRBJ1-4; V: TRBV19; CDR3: CASGRNEKLFF
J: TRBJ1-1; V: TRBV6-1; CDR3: CASSTVGGALTYSEAFF
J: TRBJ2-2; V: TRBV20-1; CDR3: CSARDPWTGSTGELFF